This T cell receptor beta chain was obtained from a study of blood T cell repertoires in COVID-19. Overall study: Acute and convalescent COVID-19 samples came from the United States, Italy and Spain.

This clone occurred a few times. Original processing notes: For nucleated cells, counts were estimated from reference gene primer amplification. TCRdb keeps only in-frame clones here, not all; method: immunoSEQ multiplex PCR. From that table come the V and J calls and clone size; the DNA was used to work out D and trimming. The profile shows about 89,000 clones, about 77% of them singletons. Germline CDR1 SGHRS, CDR2 YFSETQ. CDR3 length: 16 residues. Trimming took 8 bases from V and 8 from J; bases not matched to a gene: 19. It was during active infection that Seattle patients were enrolled and then longitudinally followed.

The clonotype was recovered from a man aged 65 to 85 with COVID-19, enrolled during active disease. The rearrangement links TRBV5-1 to TRBJ1-2; 9 nucleotides agree with TRBD1. The sequenced sample was peripheral blood. As DNA, the CDR3 is TGCGCCAGAAACGCGGGCTGGGACAGGGTATTCAAGGGCTACACCTTC. Encoded protein: CARNAGWDRVFKGYTF. The full variable domain, its missing parts supplied by reference TRBV5-1 and TRBJ1-2, is KAGVTQTPRYLIKTRGQQVTLSCSPISGHRSVSWYQQTPGQGLQFLFEYFSETQRNKGNFPGRFSGRQFSNSRSEMNVSTLELGDSALYLCARNAGWDRVFKGYTFGSGTRLTVV.